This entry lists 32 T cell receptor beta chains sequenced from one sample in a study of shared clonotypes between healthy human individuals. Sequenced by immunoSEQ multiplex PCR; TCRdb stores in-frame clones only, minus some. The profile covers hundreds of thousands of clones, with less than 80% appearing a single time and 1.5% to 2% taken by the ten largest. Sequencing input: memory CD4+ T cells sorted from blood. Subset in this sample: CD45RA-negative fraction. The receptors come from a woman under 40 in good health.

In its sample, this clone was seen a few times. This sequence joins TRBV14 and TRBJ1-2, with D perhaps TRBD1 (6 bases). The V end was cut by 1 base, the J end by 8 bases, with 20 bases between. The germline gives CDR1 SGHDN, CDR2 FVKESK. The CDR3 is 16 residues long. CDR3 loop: CASSQAIGGVLRGYTF. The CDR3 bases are TGTGCCAGCAGCCAAGCAATAGGGGGAGTGCTCCGGGGCTACACCTTC.

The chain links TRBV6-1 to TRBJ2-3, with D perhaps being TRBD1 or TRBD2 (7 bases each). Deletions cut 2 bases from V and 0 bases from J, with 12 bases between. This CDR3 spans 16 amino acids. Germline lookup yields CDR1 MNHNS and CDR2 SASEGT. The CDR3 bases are TGTGCCAGCAGTGAACAGGGGGGGGTTAGCACAGATACGCAGTATTTT. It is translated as CASSEQGGVSTDTQYF.

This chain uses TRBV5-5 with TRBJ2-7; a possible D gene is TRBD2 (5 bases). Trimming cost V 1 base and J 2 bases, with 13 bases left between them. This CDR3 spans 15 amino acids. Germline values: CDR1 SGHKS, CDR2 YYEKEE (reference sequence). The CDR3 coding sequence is TGTGCCAGCAGCTTGTTTAGCGTCTTTCCCTACGAGCAGTACTTC. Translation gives CASSLFSVFPYEQYF.

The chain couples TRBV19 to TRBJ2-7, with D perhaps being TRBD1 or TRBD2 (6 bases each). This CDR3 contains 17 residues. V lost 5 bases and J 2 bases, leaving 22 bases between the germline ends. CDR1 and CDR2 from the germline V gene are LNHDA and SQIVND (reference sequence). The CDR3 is CASSFRGLSQPAYEQYF. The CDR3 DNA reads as TGTGCCAGTAGTTTTCGGGGGCTGTCTCAACCCGCCTACGAGCAGTACTTC.

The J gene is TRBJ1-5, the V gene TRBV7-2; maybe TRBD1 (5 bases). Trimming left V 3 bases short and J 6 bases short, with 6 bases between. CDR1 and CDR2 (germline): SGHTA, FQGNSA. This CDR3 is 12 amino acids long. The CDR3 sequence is CASSFQGQPQHF. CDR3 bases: TGTGCCAGCAGCTTTCAGGGTCAGCCCCAGCATTTT.

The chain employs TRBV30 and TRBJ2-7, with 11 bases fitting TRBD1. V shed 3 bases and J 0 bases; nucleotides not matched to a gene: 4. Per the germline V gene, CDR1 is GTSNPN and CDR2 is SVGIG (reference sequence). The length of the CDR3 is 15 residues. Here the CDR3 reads CAWRGQGVSSYEQYF. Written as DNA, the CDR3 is TGTGCCTGGAGGGGACAGGGGGTGAGCTCCTACGAGCAGTACTTC.

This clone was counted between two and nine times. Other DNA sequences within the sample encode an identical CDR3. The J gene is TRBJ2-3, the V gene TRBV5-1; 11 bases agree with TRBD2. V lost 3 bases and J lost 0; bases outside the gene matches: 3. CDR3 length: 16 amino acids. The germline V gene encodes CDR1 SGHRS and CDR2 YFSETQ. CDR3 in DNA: TGCGCCAGCAGCTGGGGGACTAGCGGTAGCACAGATACGCAGTATTTT. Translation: CASSWGTSGSTDTQYF. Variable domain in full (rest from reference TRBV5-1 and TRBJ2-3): KAGVTQTPRYLIKTRGQQVTLSCSPISGHRSVSWYQQTPGQGLQFLFEYFSETQRNKGNFPGRFSGRQFSNSRSEMNVSTLELGDSALYLCASSWGTSGSTDTQYFGPGTRLTVL.

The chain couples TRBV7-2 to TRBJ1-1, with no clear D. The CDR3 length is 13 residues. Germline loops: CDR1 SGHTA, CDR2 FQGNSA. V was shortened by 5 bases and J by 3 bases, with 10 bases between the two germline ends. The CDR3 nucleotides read TGTGCCAGCAGCCGAAGGTCTGACACTGAAGCTTTCTTT. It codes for CASSRRSDTEAFF.

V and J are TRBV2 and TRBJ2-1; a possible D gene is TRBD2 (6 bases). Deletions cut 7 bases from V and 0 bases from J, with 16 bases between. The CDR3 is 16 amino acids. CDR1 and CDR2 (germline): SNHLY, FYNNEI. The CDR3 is CASKGASVPSYNEQFF. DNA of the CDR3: TGTGCCAGCAAAGGGGCTAGCGTGCCCTCCTACAATGAGCAGTTCTTC.

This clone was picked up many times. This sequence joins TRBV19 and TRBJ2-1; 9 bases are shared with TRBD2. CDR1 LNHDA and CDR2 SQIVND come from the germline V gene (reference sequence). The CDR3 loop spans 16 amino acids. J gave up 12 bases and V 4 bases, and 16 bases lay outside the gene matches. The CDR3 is CASSTPGSGRSGWQFF. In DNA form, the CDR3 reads TGTGCCAGTAGTACACCCGGGAGCGGGAGGTCCGGATGGCAGTTCTTC.

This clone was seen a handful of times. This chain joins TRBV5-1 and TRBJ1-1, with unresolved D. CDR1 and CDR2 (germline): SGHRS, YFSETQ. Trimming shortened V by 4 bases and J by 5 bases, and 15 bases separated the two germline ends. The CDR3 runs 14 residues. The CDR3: CASSPIDAETEAFF. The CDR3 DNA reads TGCGCCAGCAGCCCCATTGACGCGGAGACTGAAGCTTTCTTT. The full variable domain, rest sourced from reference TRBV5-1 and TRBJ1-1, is KAGVTQTPRYLIKTRGQQVTLSCSPISGHRSVSWYQQTPGQGLQFLFEYFSETQRNKGNFPGRFSGRQFSNSRSEMNVSTLELGDSALYLCASSPIDAETEAFFGQGTRLTVV.

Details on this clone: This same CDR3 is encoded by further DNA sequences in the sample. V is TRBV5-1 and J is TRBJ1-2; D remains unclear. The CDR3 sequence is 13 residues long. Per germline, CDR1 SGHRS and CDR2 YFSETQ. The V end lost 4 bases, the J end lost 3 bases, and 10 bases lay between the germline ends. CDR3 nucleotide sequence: TGCGCCAGCAGCCTAGACGGTGACTATGGCTACACCTTC. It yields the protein CASSLDGDYGYTF.

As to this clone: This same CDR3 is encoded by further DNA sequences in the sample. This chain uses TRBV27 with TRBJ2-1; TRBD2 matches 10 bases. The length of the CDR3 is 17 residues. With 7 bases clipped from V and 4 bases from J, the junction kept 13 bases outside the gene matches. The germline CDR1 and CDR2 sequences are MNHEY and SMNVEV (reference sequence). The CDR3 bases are TGTGCCAGCACCCCCCCTGGGAGACTAGCGGGTTACAATGAGCAGTTCTTC. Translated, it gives CASTPPGRLAGYNEQFF.

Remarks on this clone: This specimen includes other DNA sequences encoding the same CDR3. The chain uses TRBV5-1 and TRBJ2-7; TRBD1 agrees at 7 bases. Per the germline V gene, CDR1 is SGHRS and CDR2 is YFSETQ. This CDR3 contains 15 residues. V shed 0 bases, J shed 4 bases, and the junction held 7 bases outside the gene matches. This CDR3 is CASSLGDRDFYEQYF. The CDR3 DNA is TGCGCCAGCAGCTTGGGTGACAGGGATTTTTACGAGCAGTACTTC. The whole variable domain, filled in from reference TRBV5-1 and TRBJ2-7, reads KAGVTQTPRYLIKTRGQQVTLSCSPISGHRSVSWYQQTPGQGLQFLFEYFSETQRNKGNFPGRFSGRQFSNSRSEMNVSTLELGDSALYLCASSLGDRDFYEQYFGPGTRLTVT.

CDR3 region: CASSTGVAGRTGELFF. CDR3 coding DNA: TGCGCCAGCAGCACGGGTGTTGCGGGAAGAACCGGGGAGCTGTTTTTT. V and J are TRBV5-1 and TRBJ2-2; a weak D match, TRBD2 (6 bases). The CDR3 totals 16 residues. V was trimmed by 4 bases and J by 5 bases, leaving 18 bases between them. In germline, CDR1 is SGHRS, CDR2 YFSETQ.

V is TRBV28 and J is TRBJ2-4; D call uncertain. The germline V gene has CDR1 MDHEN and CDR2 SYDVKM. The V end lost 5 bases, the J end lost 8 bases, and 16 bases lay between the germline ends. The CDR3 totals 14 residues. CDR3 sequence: CASSASSSPYIQYF. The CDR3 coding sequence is TGTGCCAGCAGTGCATCCAGTAGTCCCTACATTCAGTACTTC. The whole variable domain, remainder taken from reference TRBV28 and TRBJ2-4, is DVKVTQSSRYLVKRTGEKVFLECVQDMDHENMFWYRQDPGLGLRLIYFSYDVKMKEKGDIPEGYSVSREKKERFSLILESASTNQTSMYLCASSASSSPYIQYFGAGTRLSVL.

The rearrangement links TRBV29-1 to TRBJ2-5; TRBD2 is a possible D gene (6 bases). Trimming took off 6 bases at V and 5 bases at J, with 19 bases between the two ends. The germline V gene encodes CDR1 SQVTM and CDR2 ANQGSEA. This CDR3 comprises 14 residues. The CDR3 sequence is CSVRDSASWETQYF. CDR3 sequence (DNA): TGCAGCGTCCGGGACTCCGCTTCATGGGAGACCCAGTACTTC. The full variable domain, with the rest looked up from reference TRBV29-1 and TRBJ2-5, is SAVISQKPSRDICQRGTSLTIQCQVDSQVTMMFWYRQQPGQSLTLIATANQGSEATYESGFVIDKFPISRPNLTFSTLTVSNMSPEDSSIYLCSVRDSASWETQYFGPGTRLLVL.

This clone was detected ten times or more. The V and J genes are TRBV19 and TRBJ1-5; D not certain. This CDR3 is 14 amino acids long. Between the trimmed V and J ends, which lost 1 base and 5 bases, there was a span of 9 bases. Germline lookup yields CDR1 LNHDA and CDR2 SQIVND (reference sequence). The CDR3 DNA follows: TGTGCCAGTAGTATAGGTCAGAAGGATCAGCCCCAGCATTTT. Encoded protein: CASSIGQKDQPQHF.

CDR3 DNA sequence: TGTGCCAGCAGCTTAGTAGCGGGAGCCTCCTACGAGCAGTACTTC. Its translation is CASSLVAGASYEQYF. V usage is TRBV7-2 and J usage is TRBJ2-7; 9 nucleotides match TRBD2. Per germline, CDR1 SGHTA and CDR2 FQGNSA. The CDR3 spans 15 residues. Trimming removed 1 base from V and 0 bases from J; junction bases left unmatched: 1.

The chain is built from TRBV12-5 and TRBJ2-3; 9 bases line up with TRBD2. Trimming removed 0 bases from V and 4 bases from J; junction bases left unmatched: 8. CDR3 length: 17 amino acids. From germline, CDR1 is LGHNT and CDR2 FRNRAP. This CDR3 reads CASGLVLGSGSADTQYF. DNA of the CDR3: TGTGCTAGTGGTTTGGTACTGGGTAGCGGGAGTGCAGATACGCAGTATTTT.

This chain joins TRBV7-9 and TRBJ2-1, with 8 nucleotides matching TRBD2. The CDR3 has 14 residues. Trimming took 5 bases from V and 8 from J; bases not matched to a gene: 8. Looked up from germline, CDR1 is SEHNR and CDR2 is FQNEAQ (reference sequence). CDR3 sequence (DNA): TGTGCCAGCAGCCTAGGACTAGCTAGTGATGAGCAGTTCTTC. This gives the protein CASSLGLASDEQFF.

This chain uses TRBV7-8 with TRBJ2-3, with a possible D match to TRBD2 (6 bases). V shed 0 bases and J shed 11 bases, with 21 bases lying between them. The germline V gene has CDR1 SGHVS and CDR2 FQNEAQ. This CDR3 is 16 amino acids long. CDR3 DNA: TGTGCCAGCAGCTTAGCGACTAGATCGAAAGGGGTCGTGCAGTATTTT. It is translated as CASSLATRSKGVVQYF.

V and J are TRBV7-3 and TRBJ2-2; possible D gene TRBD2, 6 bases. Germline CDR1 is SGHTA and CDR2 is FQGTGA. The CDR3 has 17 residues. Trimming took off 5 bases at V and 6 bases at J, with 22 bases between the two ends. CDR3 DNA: TGTGCCAGCAGCCCCACTAGCCAGTGGTCCTGGGCCGGGGAGCTGTTTTTT. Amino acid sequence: CASSPTSQWSWAGELFF. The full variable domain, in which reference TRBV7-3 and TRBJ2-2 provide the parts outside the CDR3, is GAGVSQTPSNKVTEKGKYVELRCDPISGHTALYWYRQSLGQGPEFLIYFQGTGAADDSGLPNDRFFAVRPEGSVSTLKIQRTERGDSAVYLCASSPTSQWSWAGELFFGEGSRLTVL.

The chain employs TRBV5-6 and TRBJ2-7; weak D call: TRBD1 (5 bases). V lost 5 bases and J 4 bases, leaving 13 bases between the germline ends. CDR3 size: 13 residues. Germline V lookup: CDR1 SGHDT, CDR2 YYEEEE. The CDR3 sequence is CASSIDRGYEQYF. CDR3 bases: TGTGCCAGCAGTATCGATAGGGGATACGAGCAGTACTTC.

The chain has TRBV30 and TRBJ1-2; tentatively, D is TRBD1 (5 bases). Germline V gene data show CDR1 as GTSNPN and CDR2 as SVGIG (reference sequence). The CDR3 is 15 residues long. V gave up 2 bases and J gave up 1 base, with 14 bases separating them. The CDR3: CAWSRTPTLNYGYTF. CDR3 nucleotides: TGTGCCTGGAGTCGGACACCTACTCTTAACTATGGCTACACCTTC. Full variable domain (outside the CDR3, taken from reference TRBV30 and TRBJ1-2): SQTIHQWPATLVQPVGSPLSLECTVEGTSNPNLYWYRQAAGRGLQLLFYSVGIGQISSEVPQNLSASRPQDRQFILSSKKLLLSDSGFYLCAWSRTPTLNYGYTFGSGTRLTVV.

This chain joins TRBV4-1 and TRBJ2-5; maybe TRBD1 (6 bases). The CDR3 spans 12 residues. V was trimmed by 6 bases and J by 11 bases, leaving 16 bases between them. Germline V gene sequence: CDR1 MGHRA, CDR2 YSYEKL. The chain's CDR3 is CASSQTGREQYF. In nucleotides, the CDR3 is TGCGCCAGCAGTCAGACAGGACGAGAGCAGTACTTC.

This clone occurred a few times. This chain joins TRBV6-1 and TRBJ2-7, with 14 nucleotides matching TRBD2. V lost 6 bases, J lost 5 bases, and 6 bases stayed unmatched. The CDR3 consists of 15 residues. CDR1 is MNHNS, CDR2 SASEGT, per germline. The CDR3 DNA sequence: TGTGCCAGCAGAGGGACTAGCGGGAGATCTGACGAGCAGTACTTC. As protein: CASRGTSGRSDEQYF.

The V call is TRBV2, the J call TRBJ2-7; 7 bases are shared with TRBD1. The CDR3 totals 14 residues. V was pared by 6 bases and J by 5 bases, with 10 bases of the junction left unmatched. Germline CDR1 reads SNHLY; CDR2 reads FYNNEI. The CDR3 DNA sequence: TGTGCCAGCAGATCCGACAGGGCGACTGACGAGCAGTACTTC. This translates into CASRSDRATDEQYF. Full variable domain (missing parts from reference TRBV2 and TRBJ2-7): EPEVTQTPSHQVTQMGQEVILRCVPISNHLYFYWYRQILGQKVEFLVSFYNNEISEKSEIFDDQFSVERPDGSNFTLKIRSTKLEDSAMYFCASRSDRATDEQYFGPGTRLTVT.

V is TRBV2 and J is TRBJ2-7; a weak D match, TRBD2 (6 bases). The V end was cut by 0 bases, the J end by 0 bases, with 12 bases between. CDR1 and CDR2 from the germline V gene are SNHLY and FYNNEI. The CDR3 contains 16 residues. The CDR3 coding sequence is TGTGCCAGCAGTGAAGCTGGGAGACTAGACTCCTACGAGCAGTACTTC. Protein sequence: CASSEAGRLDSYEQYF.

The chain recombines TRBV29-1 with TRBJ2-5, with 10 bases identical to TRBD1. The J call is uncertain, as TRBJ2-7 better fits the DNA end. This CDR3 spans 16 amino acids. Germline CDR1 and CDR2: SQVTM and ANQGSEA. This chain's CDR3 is CSVVYPPGQGLYEQYF. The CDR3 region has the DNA TGCAGCGTAGTTTACCCTCCGGGACAGGGGCTCTACGAGCAGTACTTC.

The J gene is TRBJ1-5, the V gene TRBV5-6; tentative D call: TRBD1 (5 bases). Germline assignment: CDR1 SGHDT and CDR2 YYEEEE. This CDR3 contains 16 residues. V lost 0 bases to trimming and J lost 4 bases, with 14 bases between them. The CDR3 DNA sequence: TGTGCCAGCAGCTTGGCTCGCGGGGGGACTAATCAGCCCCAGCATTTT. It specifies CASSLARGGTNQPQHF.

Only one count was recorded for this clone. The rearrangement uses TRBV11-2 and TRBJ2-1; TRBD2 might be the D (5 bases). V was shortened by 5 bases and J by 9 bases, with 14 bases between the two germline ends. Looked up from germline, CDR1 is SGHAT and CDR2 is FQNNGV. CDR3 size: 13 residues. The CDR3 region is CASSATLESEQFF. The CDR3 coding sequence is TGTGCCAGCAGCGCGACACTAGAGTCTGAGCAGTTCTTC.